The rows below give T cell receptor beta chains drawn from one sample of a study of blood T cells in healthy people across ages. Each CDR3 protein gets one entry after TCRdb re-called the 5' RACE reads with MiXCR. This sample has nearly 1 million distinct CDR3 sequences, with roughly 51% found just once. The sample comprised blood. Every receptor here comes from a woman aged 55-69 years in good health. Both conserved end residues are part of each CDR3. The D gene is left open where the match is weak. A clone size is listed for some rows: how often the clone was seen (once, few, many), or a class if it is expanded.

size: -
D: TRBD1
J: TRBJ2-5
V: TRBV20-1
CDR3: CSSSQRQGKQYF
DNA: TGCAGCTCAAGCCAAAGACAGGGAAAGCAGTACTTC

size: -
D: TRBD1
J: TRBJ2-7
V: TRBV5-1
CDR3: CASSWEQGSSYEQYF
DNA: TGCGCCAGCAGCTGGGAACAGGGGAGCTCCTACGAGCAGTACTTC

size: -
D: TRBD1
J: TRBJ2-1
V: TRBV20-1
CDR3: CSASGTGVNEQFF
DNA: TGCAGTGCTTCCGGGACAGGGGTCAATGAGCAGTTCTTC

size: -
D: -
J: TRBJ2-5
V: TRBV5-1
CDR3: CASSEGTPQETQYF
DNA: TGCGCCAGCAGCGAAGGGACTCCACAAGAGACCCAGTACTTC

size: many
D: TRBD1
J: TRBJ2-7
V: TRBV7-2
CDR3: CASSLGGQGAYEQYF
DNA: TGTGCCAGCAGCTTAGGAGGACAGGGGGCGTACGAGCAGTACTTC

size: -
D: -
J: TRBJ1-1
V: TRBV3-1
CDR3: CASKDMDTEAFF
DNA: TGTGCCAGCAAAGATATGGACACTGAAGCTTTCTTT

size: few
D: TRBD2
J: TRBJ2-1
V: TRBV3-1
CDR3: CASSHTAGGIYNEQFF
DNA: TGTGCCAGCAGCCACACAGCGGGAGGGATCTACAATGAGCAGTTCTTC

size: -
D: TRBD1
J: TRBJ1-1
V: TRBV6-1
CDR3: CASSDWGQGVPEAFF
DNA: TGTGCCAGCAGTGATTGGGGACAGGGAGTCCCTGAAGCTTTCTTT

size: -
D: TRBD1
J: TRBJ1-5
V: TRBV7-9
CDR3: CASSLGQGEQPQHF
DNA: TGTGCCAGCAGCTTGGGACAGGGGGAACAGCCCCAGCATTTT

size: -
D: -
J: TRBJ1-1
V: TRBV9
CDR3: CASSVSSLLGTEAFF
DNA: TGTGCCAGCAGCGTGAGTTCTTTGCTTGGAACTGAAGCTTTCTTT

size: -
D: -
J: TRBJ1-1
V: TRBV27
CDR3: CASSPITLNTEAFF
DNA: TGTGCCAGCAGTCCAATCACCCTCAACACTGAAGCTTTCTTT

size: few
D: TRBD2
J: TRBJ2-3
V: TRBV28
CDR3: CASSLAALAGDLTDTQYF
DNA: TGTGCCAGCAGTCTGGCGGCGCTAGCGGGAGACCTCACAGATACGCAGTATTTT

size: -
D: TRBD2
J: TRBJ2-5
V: TRBV4-1
CDR3: CASSQEIAGESETQYF
DNA: TGCGCCAGCAGCCAGGAGATAGCGGGAGAATCGGAGACCCAGTACTTC

size: -
D: -
J: TRBJ2-7
V: TRBV2
CDR3: CASSELGGAPGEQYF
DNA: TGTGCCAGCAGTGAGCTAGGGGGGGCGCCAGGCGAGCAGTACTTC

size: -
D: -
J: TRBJ2-2
V: TRBV24-1
CDR3: CATSAQNRGGGELFF
DNA: TGTGCCACCAGTGCCCAGAACAGGGGAGGCGGGGAGCTGTTTTTT

size: -
D: -
J: TRBJ1-2
V: TRBV29-1
CDR3: CSVPLGPINYGYTF
DNA: TGCAGCGTTCCGCTGGGTCCAATTAACTATGGCTACACCTTC

size: many
D: -
J: TRBJ2-7
V: TRBV2
CDR3: CASSDYEQYF
DNA: TGTGCCAGCAGTGACTACGAGCAGTACTTC

size: -
D: -
J: TRBJ2-4
V: TRBV18
CDR3: CASSPRGSLAKNIQYF
DNA: TGTGCCAGCTCACCTAGGGGGTCGTTAGCCAAAAACATTCAGTACTTC

size: few
D: TRBD2
J: TRBJ2-7
V: TRBV20-1
CDR3: CSARGGSGTSKKPRSYEQYF
DNA: TGCAGTGCTAGAGGCGGATCCGGGACTAGCAAGAAACCTCGCTCCTACGAGCAGTACTTC

size: few
D: TRBD1
J: TRBJ2-1
V: TRBV11-3
CDR3: CASSLEGTVKNEQFF
DNA: TGTGCCAGCAGCTTAGAGGGGACAGTGAAAAATGAGCAGTTCTTC

size: -
D: -
J: TRBJ2-7
V: TRBV28
CDR3: CASRRAGGSDEQYF
DNA: TGTGCCAGCAGGAGAGCAGGGGGGAGTGACGAGCAGTACTTC

size: many
D: -
J: TRBJ1-2
V: TRBV12-3/TRBV12-4
CDR3: CASSSGTLYGYTF
DNA: TGTGCCAGCAGTTCCGGGACCCTCTATGGCTACACCTTC

size: -
D: -
J: TRBJ1-6
V: TRBV20-1
CDR3: CSASGYSLSYNSPLHF
DNA: TGCAGTGCTAGTGGGTACAGCCTCTCCTATAATTCACCCCTCCACTTT

size: few
D: TRBD2
J: TRBJ2-3
V: TRBV29-1
CDR3: CSVPREGITDTQYF
DNA: TGCAGCGTTCCGCGGGAGGGCATCACAGATACGCAGTATTTT

size: -
D: TRBD2
J: TRBJ2-1
V: TRBV27
CDR3: CASGRGLAGVLNEQFF
DNA: TGTGCCAGCGGGCGGGGGCTAGCGGGAGTTCTCAATGAGCAGTTCTTC

size: -
D: -
J: TRBJ2-4
V: TRBV12-3/TRBV12-4
CDR3: CASSLGEGGIQYF
DNA: TGTGCCAGCAGTTTAGGGGAGGGGGGCATTCAGTACTTC

size: few
D: -
J: TRBJ1-6
V: TRBV12-3/TRBV12-4
CDR3: CASSFFRQSSYNSPLHF
DNA: TGTGCCAGCAGTTTTTTCCGACAGAGCTCCTATAATTCACCCCTCCACTTT

size: once
D: -
J: TRBJ2-1
V: TRBV6-6
CDR3: CASEGPNEQFF
DNA: TGTGCCAGCGAGGGCCCCAATGAGCAGTTCTTC

size: -
D: -
J: TRBJ2-4
V: TRBV7-8
CDR3: CASSLSPDGGKNIQYF
DNA: TGTGCCAGCAGCTTATCCCCGGATGGGGGCAAAAACATTCAGTACTTC

size: -
D: TRBD2
J: TRBJ2-5
V: TRBV6-1
CDR3: CASRIAGTSGEQYF
DNA: TGTGCCAGCAGGATAGCGGGAACGTCGGGTGAGCAGTACTTC

size: -
D: -
J: TRBJ1-1
V: TRBV4-3
CDR3: CASSQGDRMNTEAFF
DNA: TGCGCCAGCAGCCAAGGTGACAGAATGAACACTGAAGCTTTCTTT

size: many
D: -
J: TRBJ2-1
V: TRBV29-1
CDR3: CSVGTNNEQFF
DNA: TGCAGCGTTGGCACAAACAATGAGCAGTTCTTC

size: -
D: TRBD1
J: TRBJ1-6
V: TRBV3-1
CDR3: CASSRAGGAGGSPLHF
DNA: TGTGCCAGCAGCCGAGCAGGTGGGGCAGGGGGTTCACCCCTCCACTTT

size: once
D: TRBD1
J: TRBJ2-3
V: TRBV13
CDR3: CACSRDSETDTQYF
DNA: TGTGCCTGCAGCCGGGACAGCGAGACAGATACGCAGTATTTT

size: -
D: TRBD1
J: TRBJ1-6
V: TRBV4-2
CDR3: CASSPSPGQGISPLHF
DNA: TGTGCCAGCAGCCCTAGCCCGGGACAGGGCATTTCACCCCTCCACTTT

size: many
D: -
J: TRBJ2-1
V: TRBV28
CDR3: CASSSGPTYEQFF
DNA: TGTGCCAGCAGTTCCGGGCCCACTTATGAGCAGTTCTTC

size: -
D: -
J: TRBJ1-2
V: TRBV9
CDR3: CASSVDPDDYGYTF
DNA: TGTGCCAGCAGCGTAGATCCAGACGACTATGGCTACACCTTC

size: -
D: -
J: TRBJ1-2
V: TRBV4-3
CDR3: CASSQSLVRAIANYGYTF
DNA: TGCGCCAGCAGCCAATCCCTGGTTCGTGCGATAGCTAACTATGGCTACACCTTC

size: -
D: -
J: TRBJ1-1
V: TRBV5-1
CDR3: CASSPRGFVGTEAFF
DNA: TGCGCCAGCAGTCCAAGAGGGTTTGTGGGCACTGAAGCTTTCTTT

size: -
D: -
J: TRBJ2-2
V: TRBV27
CDR3: CASSPYGEGELFF
DNA: TGTGCCAGCAGCCCCTACGGGGAAGGGGAGCTGTTTTTT

size: -
D: -
J: TRBJ1-5
V: TRBV5-5
CDR3: CASSLGLQGNQPQHF
DNA: TGTGCCAGCAGCTTGGGGTTGCAGGGTAATCAGCCCCAGCATTTT

size: few
D: -
J: TRBJ1-1
V: TRBV4-3
CDR3: CASSQAGGTTNTEAFF
DNA: TGCGCCAGCAGCCAAGCTGGCGGAACAACGAACACTGAAGCTTTCTTT

size: -
D: -
J: TRBJ2-7
V: TRBV28
CDR3: CASSFYGQTRGQYF
DNA: TGTGCCAGCAGTTTTTACGGACAGACCCGCGGGCAGTACTTC

size: -
D: -
J: TRBJ1-1
V: TRBV29-1
CDR3: CSATNLRMNTEAFF
DNA: TGCAGCGCTACGAACCTCCGTATGAACACTGAAGCTTTCTTT

size: -
D: TRBD1
J: TRBJ2-7
V: TRBV20-1
CDR3: CSADRGGYEQYF
DNA: TGCAGCGCGGACAGGGGTGGGTACGAGCAGTACTTC

size: -
D: TRBD2
J: TRBJ2-1
V: TRBV7-6
CDR3: CASRREPSLYNEQFF
DNA: TGTGCCAGCAGGCGGGAGCCCTCCCTTTACAATGAGCAGTTCTTC

size: -
D: -
J: TRBJ1-5
V: TRBV28
CDR3: CASSSSGVPSGRNQPQHF
DNA: TGTGCCAGCAGCTCGTCAGGGGTCCCATCCGGGCGCAATCAGCCCCAGCATTTT

size: -
D: -
J: TRBJ2-1
V: TRBV12-3/TRBV12-4
CDR3: CASSFAPREFF
DNA: TGTGCCAGCAGTTTCGCTCCCCGTGAGTTCTTC

size: few
D: -
J: TRBJ1-5
V: TRBV4-2
CDR3: CASSQWLGGSNQPQHF
DNA: TGTGCCAGCAGCCAATGGTTAGGTGGTAGCAATCAGCCCCAGCATTTT

size: -
D: -
J: TRBJ2-4
V: TRBV11-1
CDR3: CVSSKDRRQNIQYF
DNA: TGTGTCAGCAGCAAAGACAGGAGGCAGAACATTCAGTACTTC

size: -
D: -
J: TRBJ2-1
V: TRBV3-1
CDR3: CASSQESGRANNGQFF
DNA: TGTGCCAGCAGCCAAGAGAGCGGACGGGCGAACAATGGGCAGTTCTTC

size: few
D: -
J: TRBJ1-4
V: TRBV7-2
CDR3: CASSLVRANNEKLFF
DNA: TGTGCCAGCAGCTTAGTCCGGGCTAATAATGAAAAACTGTTTTTT

size: few
D: -
J: TRBJ2-5
V: TRBV10-3
CDR3: CAISAGRSQETQYF
DNA: TGTGCCATCAGTGCGGGGCGGAGCCAAGAGACCCAGTACTTC

size: few
D: -
J: TRBJ2-7
V: TRBV5-6
CDR3: CASSLRGLLYEQYF
DNA: TGTGCCAGCAGCTTGCGGGGGCTCCTCTACGAGCAGTACTTC

size: -
D: TRBD1
J: TRBJ1-6
V: TRBV7-2
CDR3: CASSLAVRGTGGFSPLHF
DNA: TGTGCCAGCAGCTTAGCAGTTCGAGGCACAGGGGGCTTTTCACCCCTCCACTTT

size: few
D: -
J: TRBJ2-7
V: TRBV9
CDR3: CASSPGASPTGYEQYF
DNA: TGTGCCAGCAGCCCCGGGGCTAGCCCAACGGGTTACGAGCAGTACTTC

size: few
D: TRBD1
J: TRBJ1-2
V: TRBV7-2
CDR3: CASSLRDRDGYTF
DNA: TGTGCCAGCAGCTTAAGAGACAGGGATGGCTACACCTTC